This TCR beta chain was sequenced in a study of blood T cell repertoires in COVID-19. Method: immunoSEQ multiplex PCR; TCRdb's copy keeps in-frame clones and lacks some. In the table there are approximately 300,000 clones, around 90% of which are singletons. CDR3 length: 15 residues. From germline, CDR1 is GTSNPN and CDR2 SVGIG (reference sequence). The V gene lost 2 bases and the J gene lost 4 bases, with 15 bases spanning the gap. Enrollment of patients from Seattle took place during active infection, with longitudinal follow-up. The receptor was isolated from a woman aged 25-40 years with COVID-19, enrolled during active disease. The sequenced sample consisted of peripheral blood. The chain uses TRBV30 and TRBJ1-3; D gene unclear. The CDR3 loop reads CAWSIGLLDGNTIYF. The CDR3 region has the DNA TGTGCCTGGAGTATAGGACTCCTGGACGGAAACACCATATATTTT.